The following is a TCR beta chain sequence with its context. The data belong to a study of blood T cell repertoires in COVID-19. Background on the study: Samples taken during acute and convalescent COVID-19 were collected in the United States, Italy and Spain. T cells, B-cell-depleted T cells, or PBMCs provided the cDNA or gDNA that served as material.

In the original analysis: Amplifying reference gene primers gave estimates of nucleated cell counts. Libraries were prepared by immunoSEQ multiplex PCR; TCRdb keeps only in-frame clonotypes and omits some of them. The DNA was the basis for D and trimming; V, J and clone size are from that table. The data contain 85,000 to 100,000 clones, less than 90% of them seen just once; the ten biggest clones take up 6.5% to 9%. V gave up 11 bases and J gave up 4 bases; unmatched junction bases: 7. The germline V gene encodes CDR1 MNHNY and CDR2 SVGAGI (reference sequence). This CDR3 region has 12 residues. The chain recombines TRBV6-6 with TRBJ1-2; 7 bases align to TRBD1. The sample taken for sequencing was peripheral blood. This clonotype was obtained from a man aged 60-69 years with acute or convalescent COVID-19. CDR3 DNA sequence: TGTGCCGGCGGGACAGCCAGCTATGGCTACACCTTC. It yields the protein CAGGTASYGYTF.